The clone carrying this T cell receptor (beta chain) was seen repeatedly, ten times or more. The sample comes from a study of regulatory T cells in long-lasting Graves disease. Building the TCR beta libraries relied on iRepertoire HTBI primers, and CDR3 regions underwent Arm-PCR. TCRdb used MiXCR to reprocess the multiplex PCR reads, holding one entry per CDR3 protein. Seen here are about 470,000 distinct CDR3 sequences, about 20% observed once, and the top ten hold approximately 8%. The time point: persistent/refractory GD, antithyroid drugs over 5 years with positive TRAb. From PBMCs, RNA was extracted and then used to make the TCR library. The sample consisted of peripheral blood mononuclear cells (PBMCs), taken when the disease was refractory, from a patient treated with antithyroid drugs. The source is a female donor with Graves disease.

CDR3: CASSPGTSGRIGELFF. In DNA, the CDR3 is TGTGCCAGCAGCCCAGGGACTAGCGGGAGGATCGGGGAGCTGTTTTTT. The chain employs TRBV7-9 and TRBJ2-2; 15 bases align to TRBD2. The CDR3 loop spans 16 amino acids. The V gene's germline CDR1 is SEHNR and CDR2 FQNEAQ (reference sequence). Trimming took 5 bases from V and 7 from J; bases not matched to a gene: 5.